This entry is about one T cell receptor (beta chain). Its antigen is currently unknown. Unmatched junction bases numbered 18, after V lost 0 bases and J lost 6 bases. The V gene's germline CDR1 is LGHDT and CDR2 YNNKEL (reference sequence). The CDR3 is made up of 20 amino acids. Specified time point: pre-sensitization, week 0. Treatment meaning: therapeutic diphenylcyclopropenone sensitization with weekly scalp DPC. Unseparated into fractions, whole blood served as the source from which total RNA was extracted. Via MiXCR, TCRdb re-called the RACE reads, giving one row per CDR3 protein. This table has tens of thousands of distinct CDR3 sequences, 8.5% to 10% appearing once. The data stem from a study of human T cells and chemical hapten exposure. Study context: Patients had diphenylcyclopropenone applied to the scalp weekly throughout the roughly 22-week study. Study-wide points: Compared with pre-sensitization or healthy control sets, expanded TCRs clustered more.

Source: whole blood, taken in connection with sensitization to the hapten diphenylcyclopropenone (DPC). The TCR was taken from a woman in her 30s with alopecia areata. Some clones in this sample may be carry-over from other donors' samples. V gene TRBV3-1 combines with J gene TRBJ2-3; 10 bases agree with TRBD2. The CDR3 DNA follows: TGTGCCAGCAGCCAAGACGGGCTAGCGGGGGCGTCCTTACCGGGTGATACGCAGTATTTT. This codes for CASSQDGLAGASLPGDTQYF.